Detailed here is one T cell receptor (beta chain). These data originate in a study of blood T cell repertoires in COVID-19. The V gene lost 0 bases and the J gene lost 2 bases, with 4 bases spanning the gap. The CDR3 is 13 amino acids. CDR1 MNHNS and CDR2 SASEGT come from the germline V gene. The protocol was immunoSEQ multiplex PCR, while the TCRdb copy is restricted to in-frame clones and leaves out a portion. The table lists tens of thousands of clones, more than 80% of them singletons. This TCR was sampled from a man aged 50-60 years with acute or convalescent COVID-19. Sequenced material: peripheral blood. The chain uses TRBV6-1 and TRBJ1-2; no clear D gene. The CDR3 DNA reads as TGTGCCAGCAGTGAAGCCCAGAACTATGGCTACACCTTC. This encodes CASSEAQNYGYTF.